This T cell receptor (beta chain) is from a study of control samples from healthy donors and cancer patients. The repertoire was sequenced with immunoSEQ multiplex PCR; TCRdb's copy has only in-frame clones and lacks some. The data show about 120,000 clones, with approximately 88% seen just once and less than 4% held by the top ten. This clone has just a few counts. CDR1 and CDR2 (germline): MNHNY, SVGAGI (reference sequence). V dropped 6 bases and J dropped 3 bases, with 11 bases sitting between them. There are 13 residues in the CDR3. This chain links TRBV6-6 with TRBJ1-2; TRBD1 might be the D (5 bases). The sample was blood. This receptor was identified in a man aged 35-49 years in good health. CDR3 in amino acids: CASRSGLHYGYTF. CDR3 nucleotides: TGTGCCAGCAGATCAGGGTTACACTATGGCTACACCTTC.